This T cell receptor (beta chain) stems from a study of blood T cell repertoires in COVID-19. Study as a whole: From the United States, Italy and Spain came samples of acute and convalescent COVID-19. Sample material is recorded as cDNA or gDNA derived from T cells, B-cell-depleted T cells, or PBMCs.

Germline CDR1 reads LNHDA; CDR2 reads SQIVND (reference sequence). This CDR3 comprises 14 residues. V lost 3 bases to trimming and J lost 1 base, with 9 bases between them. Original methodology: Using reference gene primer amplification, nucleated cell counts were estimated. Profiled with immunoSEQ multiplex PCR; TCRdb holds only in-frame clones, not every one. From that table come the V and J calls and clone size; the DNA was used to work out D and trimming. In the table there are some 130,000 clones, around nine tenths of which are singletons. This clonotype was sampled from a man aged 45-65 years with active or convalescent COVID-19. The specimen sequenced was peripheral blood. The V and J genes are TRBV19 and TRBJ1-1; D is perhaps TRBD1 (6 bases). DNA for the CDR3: TGTGCCAGTAGTATCACAGGGCAGAACACTGAAGCTTTCTTT. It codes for CASSITGQNTEAFF.